This T cell receptor beta chain was identified during a study of long-term antiretroviral therapy in people with HIV. General study findings and limits: Documentation of ART adherence, viral resistance or therapy changes was absent.

Only a few counts were recorded for this clone. Its target is unknown. Run at survey level, the immunoSEQ assay was version v3.0. Clones were sequenced by immunoSEQ multiplex PCR, and TCRdb holds only the in-frame ones, with some missing. This sample carries around 35,000 clones, 65% to 85% of them seen once, and the ten largest clones take 8% to 9%. Samples held about 0.95-10 million cryopreserved PBMC, and DNA extraction followed. This TCR derives from a woman in her forties or fifties with HIV. The source was unsorted PBMCs, collected 3.1 years after starting antiretroviral therapy.

The CDR3 loop is CASSLQGGPYEQYF. DNA for the CDR3: TGTGCCAGCAGTTTACAAGGGGGACCCTACGAGCAGTACTTC. This chain connects TRBV28 to TRBJ2-7; maybe TRBD1 (6 bases). CDR1 and CDR2 from the germline V gene are MDHEN and SYDVKM. V was shortened by 2 bases and J by 2 bases, with 10 bases between the two germline ends. CDR3 size: 14 residues. Full variable domain (remainder filled in from reference TRBV28 and TRBJ2-7): DVKVTQSSRYLVKRTGEKVFLECVQDMDHENMFWYRQDPGLGLRLIYFSYDVKMKEKGDIPEGYSVSREKKERFSLILESASTNQTSMYLCASSLQGGPYEQYFGPGTRLTVT.